The 12 T cell receptor beta chains below were found in one sample sequenced in a study of shared clonotypes between healthy human individuals. TCRdb's table, derived via immunoSEQ multiplex PCR, lists solely in-frame clones and lacks some. Among roughly 2.5 million clones listed, more than 80% were seen once. Sequenced input: naive CD4+ T cells sorted from blood. Subset defined: CD45RA+ positively selected. These receptors were collected from a man aged 18 to 30 in good health.

The J gene is TRBJ1-5, the V gene TRBV6-1; D unresolved. V lost 6 bases and J 0 bases, leaving 6 bases between the germline ends. Germline assignment: CDR1 MNHNS and CDR2 SASEGT. This CDR3 comprises 13 residues. CDR3 loop: CASREYSNQPQHF. The CDR3 coding sequence is TGTGCCAGCAGGGAATATAGCAATCAGCCCCAGCATTTT.

This clone is a singleton in its sample. The J gene is TRBJ1-1, the V gene TRBV6-6; TRBD1 might be the D (6 bases). There are 16 residues in the CDR3. The germline V and J ends were trimmed by 5 bases and 4 bases, with 20 bases remaining between them. The germline CDR1 and CDR2 sequences are MNHNY and SVGAGI (reference sequence). The CDR3 here is CASSARGAGVGTEAFF. CDR3 DNA: TGTGCCAGCAGTGCCCGGGGGGCGGGGGTCGGCACTGAAGCTTTCTTT.

The rearrangement uses TRBV5-4 and TRBJ2-1; D remains ambiguous. In germline, CDR1 is SGHNT, CDR2 YYREEE (reference sequence). The CDR3 is made up of 13 amino acids. Between the trimmed V and J ends, which lost 6 bases and 5 bases, there was a span of 12 bases. The DNA of the CDR3 is TGTGCCAGCACAGCTAGAGATGACAATGAGCAGTTCTTC. It yields the protein CASTARDDNEQFF.

The rearrangement links TRBV18 to TRBJ1-1, with a weak D call TRBD1 (5 bases). Germline values: CDR1 KGHSH, CDR2 LQKENI. Trimming left V 3 bases short and J 0 bases short, with 14 bases between. CDR3 length equals 16 residues. CDR3 sequence reads: CASSPQRTSLNTEAFF. CDR3 sequence (DNA): TGTGCCAGCTCACCCCAGAGGACATCCTTGAACACTGAAGCTTTCTTT.

This rearrangement joins TRBV7-9 to TRBJ2-5, with D perhaps matching TRBD1 or TRBD2 (5 bases each). Trimming took 5 bases from V and 3 from J, leaving 16 bases between them. CDR1 and CDR2 (germline): SEHNR, FQNEAQ (reference sequence). This CDR3 comprises 15 residues. CDR3 protein: CASSASGRREETQYF. As DNA, the CDR3 is TGTGCCAGCAGCGCCTCGGGACGGAGAGAAGAGACCCAGTACTTC.

This chain links TRBV30 with TRBJ1-2; D is ambiguous. The length of the CDR3 is 11 residues. Per germline, CDR1 GTSNPN and CDR2 SVGIG (reference sequence). The V gene lost 4 bases and the J gene lost 11 bases, with 14 bases spanning the gap. The CDR3 region is CAWTASSSYTF. CDR3 nucleotide sequence: TGTGCCTGGACGGCCAGTTCCAGTTACACCTTC.

Turning to this clone: The same CDR3 arises from other DNA sequences in this sample as well. The V and J genes are TRBV11-2 and TRBJ2-7; 7 bases are a match to TRBD1. With V trimmed by 1 base and J by 0 bases, 0 bases remained unmatched. Germline CDR1 reads SGHAT; CDR2 reads FQNNGV. The CDR3 consists of 14 residues. Written as DNA, the CDR3 is TGTGCCAGCAGCTTAGGGGACAGCTCCTACGAGCAGTACTTC. It encodes CASSLGDSSYEQYF.

The chain carries TRBV2 and TRBJ1-4; 8 nucleotides line up with TRBD1. Trimming took 2 bases from V and 10 from J; bases not matched to a gene: 15. Germline loops: CDR1 SNHLY, CDR2 FYNNEI. The CDR3 extends over 17 amino acids. The CDR3 spells CASSEKFLLQGVVKLFF. For the CDR3, the DNA is TGTGCCAGCAGTGAAAAGTTTTTATTACAGGGGGTAGTAAAACTGTTTTTT.

Details on this clone: This sample also contains other DNA sequences that code for the same CDR3. The rearrangement links TRBV9 to TRBJ2-3, with D possibly being TRBD2 (5 bases). Trimming removed 1 base from V and 2 bases from J, with 11 bases in between. The CDR3 sequence is 15 residues long. Germline assignment: CDR1 SGDLS and CDR2 YYNGEE. CDR3 amino acids: CASSVRGGSTDTQYF. CDR3 sequence (DNA): TGTGCCAGCAGCGTACGGGGTGGATCCACAGATACGCAGTATTTT. Combining the CDR3 with reference TRBV9 and TRBJ2-3 gives the whole variable domain DSGVTQTPKHLITATGQRVTLRCSPRSGDLSVYWYQQSLDQGLQFLIQYYNGEERAKGNILERFSAQQFPDLHSELNLSSLELGDSALYFCASSVRGGSTDTQYFGPGTRLTVL.

This chain's CDR3 is CASGLIRRDSSGDEQFF. CDR3 in DNA: TGTGCTAGTGGTTTGATTCGCCGGGACTCAAGTGGCGATGAGCAGTTCTTC. The chain has TRBV12-5 and TRBJ2-1; maybe TRBD2 (6 bases). V lost 2 bases, J lost 8 bases, and 22 bases lay in between. CDR1 and CDR2 (germline): LGHNT, FRNRAP. The CDR3 runs to 17 residues.

This rearrangement joins TRBV5-8 to TRBJ1-5, with 7 bases identical to TRBD1. This CDR3 is 14 amino acids long. V lost 4 bases, J lost 3 bases, and 4 bases stayed unmatched. From germline, CDR1 is SGHTS and CDR2 YDEGEE. Here the CDR3 DNA reads TGTGCCAGCAGCCCCGGACAGGTCAATCAGCCCCAGCATTTT. As protein: CASSPGQVNQPQHF.

V usage is TRBV6-5 and J usage is TRBJ1-1; possibly TRBD1 for D (5 bases). The ends were cut back, 5 bases at V and 5 bases at J, with 15 bases in the middle. The CDR3 has 14 amino acids. From germline, CDR1 is MNHEY and CDR2 SVGAGI. In DNA form, the CDR3 reads TGTGCCAGCAGTGGCAGGGTGGGGGGAACTGAAGCTTTCTTT. As protein: CASSGRVGGTEAFF.